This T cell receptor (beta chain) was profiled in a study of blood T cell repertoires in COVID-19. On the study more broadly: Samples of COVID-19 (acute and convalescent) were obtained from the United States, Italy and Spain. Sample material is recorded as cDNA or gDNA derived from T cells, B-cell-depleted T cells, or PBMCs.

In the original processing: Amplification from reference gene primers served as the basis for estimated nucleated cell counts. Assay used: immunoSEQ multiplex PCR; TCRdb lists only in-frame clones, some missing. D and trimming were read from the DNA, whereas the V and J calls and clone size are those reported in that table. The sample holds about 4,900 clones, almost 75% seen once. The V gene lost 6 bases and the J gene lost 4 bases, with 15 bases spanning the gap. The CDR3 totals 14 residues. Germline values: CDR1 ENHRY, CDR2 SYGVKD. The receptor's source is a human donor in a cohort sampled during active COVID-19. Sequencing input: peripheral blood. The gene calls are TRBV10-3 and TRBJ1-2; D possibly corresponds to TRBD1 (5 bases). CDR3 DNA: TGTGCCATCAGAAATCAGGGTGAAGTCTATGGCTACACCTTC. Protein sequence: CAIRNQGEVYGYTF.